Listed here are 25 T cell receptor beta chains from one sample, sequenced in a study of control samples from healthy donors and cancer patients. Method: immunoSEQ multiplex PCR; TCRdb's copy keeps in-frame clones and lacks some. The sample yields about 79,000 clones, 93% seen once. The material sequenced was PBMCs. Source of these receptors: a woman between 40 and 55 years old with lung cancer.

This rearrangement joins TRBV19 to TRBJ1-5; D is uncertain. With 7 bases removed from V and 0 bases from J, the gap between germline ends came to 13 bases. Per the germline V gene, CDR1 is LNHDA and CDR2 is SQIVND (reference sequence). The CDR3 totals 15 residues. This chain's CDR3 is CASTEGPGSNQPQHF. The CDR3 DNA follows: TGTGCCAGTACCGAGGGCCCGGGTAGCAATCAGCCCCAGCATTTT.

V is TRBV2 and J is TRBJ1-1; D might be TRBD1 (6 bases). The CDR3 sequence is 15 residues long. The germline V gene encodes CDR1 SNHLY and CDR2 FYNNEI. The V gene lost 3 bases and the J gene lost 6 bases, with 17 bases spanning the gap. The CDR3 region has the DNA TGTGCCAGCAGTGACGTAAGGGGGTTCGCGGCTGAAGCTTTCTTT. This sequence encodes CASSDVRGFAAEAFF.

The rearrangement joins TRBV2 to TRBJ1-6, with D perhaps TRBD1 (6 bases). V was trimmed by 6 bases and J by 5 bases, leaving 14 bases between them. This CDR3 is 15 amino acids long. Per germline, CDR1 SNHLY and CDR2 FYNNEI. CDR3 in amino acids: CASRLGGGHNSPLHF. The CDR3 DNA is TGTGCCAGCAGGCTCGGCGGGGGGCATAATTCACCCCTCCACTTT.

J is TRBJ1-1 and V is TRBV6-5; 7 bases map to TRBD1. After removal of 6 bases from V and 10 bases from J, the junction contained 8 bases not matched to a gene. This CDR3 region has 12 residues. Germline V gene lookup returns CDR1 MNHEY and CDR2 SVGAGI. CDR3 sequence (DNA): TGTGCCAGCAGGCGGGGGACAGATGGAGCTTTCTTT. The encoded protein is CASRRGTDGAFF.

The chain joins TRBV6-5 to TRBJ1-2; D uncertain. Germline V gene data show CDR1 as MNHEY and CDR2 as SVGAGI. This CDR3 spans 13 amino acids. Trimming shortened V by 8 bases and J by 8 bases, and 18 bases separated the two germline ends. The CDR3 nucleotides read TGTGCCAGCGAGGAAGGGAACCCTCAGGGCTACACCTTC. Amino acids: CASEEGNPQGYTF.

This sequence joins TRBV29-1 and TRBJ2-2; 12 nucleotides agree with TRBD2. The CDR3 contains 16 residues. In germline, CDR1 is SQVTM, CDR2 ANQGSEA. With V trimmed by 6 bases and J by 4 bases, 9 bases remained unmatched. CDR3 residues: CSVASSGGATTGELFF. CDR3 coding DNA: TGCAGCGTCGCGTCTAGCGGGGGGGCGACCACCGGGGAGCTGTTTTTT.

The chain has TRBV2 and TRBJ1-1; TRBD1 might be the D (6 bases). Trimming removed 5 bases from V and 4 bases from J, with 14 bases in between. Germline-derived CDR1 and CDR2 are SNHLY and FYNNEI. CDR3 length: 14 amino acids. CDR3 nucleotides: TGTGCCAGCAGTAAAAACAGGGACGGCACTGAAGCTTTCTTT. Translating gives CASSKNRDGTEAFF.

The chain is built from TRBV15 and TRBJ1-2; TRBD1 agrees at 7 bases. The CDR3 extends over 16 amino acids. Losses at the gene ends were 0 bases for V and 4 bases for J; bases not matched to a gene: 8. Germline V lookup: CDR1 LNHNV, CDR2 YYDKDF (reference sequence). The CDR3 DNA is TGTGCCACCAGCAGAGATATGGGGGGACAGAGCTATGGCTACACCTTC. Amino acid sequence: CATSRDMGGQSYGYTF.

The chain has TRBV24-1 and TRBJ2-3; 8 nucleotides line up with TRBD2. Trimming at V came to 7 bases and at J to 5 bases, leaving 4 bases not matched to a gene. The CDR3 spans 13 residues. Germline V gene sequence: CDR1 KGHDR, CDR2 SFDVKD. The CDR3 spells CATSGGAIDTQYF. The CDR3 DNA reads TGTGCCACCAGCGGGGGGGCCATAGATACGCAGTATTTT.

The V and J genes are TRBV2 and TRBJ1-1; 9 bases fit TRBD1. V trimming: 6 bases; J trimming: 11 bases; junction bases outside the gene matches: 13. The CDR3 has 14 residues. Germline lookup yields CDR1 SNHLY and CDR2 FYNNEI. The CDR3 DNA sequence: TGTGCCAGCAGCCCCGGGACAGGGTCCATGCGGGCTTTCTTT. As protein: CASSPGTGSMRAFF.

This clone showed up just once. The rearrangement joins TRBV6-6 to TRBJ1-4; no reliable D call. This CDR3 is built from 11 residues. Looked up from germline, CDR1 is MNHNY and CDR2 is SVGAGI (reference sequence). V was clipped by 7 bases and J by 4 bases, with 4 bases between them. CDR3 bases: TGTGCCAGCATTCTTAATGAAAAACTGTTTTTT. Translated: CASILNEKLFF.

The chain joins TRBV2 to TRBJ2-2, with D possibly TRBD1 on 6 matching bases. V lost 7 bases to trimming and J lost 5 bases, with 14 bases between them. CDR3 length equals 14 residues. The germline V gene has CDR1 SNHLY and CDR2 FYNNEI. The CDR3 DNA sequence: TGTGCCAGCATCTCTCTCAGGGGAACCGGGGAGCTGTTTTTT. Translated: CASISLRGTGELFF. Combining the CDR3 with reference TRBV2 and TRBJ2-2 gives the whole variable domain EPEVTQTPSHQVTQMGQEVILRCVPISNHLYFYWYRQILGQKVEFLVSFYNNEISEKSEIFDDQFSVERPDGSNFTLKIRSTKLEDSAMYFCASISLRGTGELFFGEGSRLTVL.

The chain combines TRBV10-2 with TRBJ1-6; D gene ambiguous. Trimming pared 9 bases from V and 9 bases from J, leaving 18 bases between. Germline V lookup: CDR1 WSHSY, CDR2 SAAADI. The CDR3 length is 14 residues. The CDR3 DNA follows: TGCGCCAGTTCAACACAGCGTGGTATTTCACCCCTCCACTTT. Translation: CASSTQRGISPLHF.

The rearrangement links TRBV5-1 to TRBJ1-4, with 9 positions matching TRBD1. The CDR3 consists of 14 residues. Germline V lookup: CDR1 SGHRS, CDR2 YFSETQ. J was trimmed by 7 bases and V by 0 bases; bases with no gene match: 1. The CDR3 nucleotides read TGCGCCAGCAGCTTGGGGACAGGGGTTGAAAAACTGTTTTTT. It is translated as CASSLGTGVEKLFF.

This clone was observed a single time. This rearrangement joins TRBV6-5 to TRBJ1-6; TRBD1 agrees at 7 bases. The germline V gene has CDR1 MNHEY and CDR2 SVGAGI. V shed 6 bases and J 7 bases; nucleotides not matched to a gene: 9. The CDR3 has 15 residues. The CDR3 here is CASRGPGTENSPLHF. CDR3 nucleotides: TGTGCCAGCAGGGGTCCCGGGACAGAAAATTCACCCCTCCACTTT.

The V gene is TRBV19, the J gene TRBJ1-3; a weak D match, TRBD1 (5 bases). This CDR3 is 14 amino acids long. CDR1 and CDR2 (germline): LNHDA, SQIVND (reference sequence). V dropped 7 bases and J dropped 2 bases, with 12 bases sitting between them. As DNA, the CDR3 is TGTGCCAGTACCATGACAGTGACTGGAAACACCATATATTTT. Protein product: CASTMTVTGNTIYF.

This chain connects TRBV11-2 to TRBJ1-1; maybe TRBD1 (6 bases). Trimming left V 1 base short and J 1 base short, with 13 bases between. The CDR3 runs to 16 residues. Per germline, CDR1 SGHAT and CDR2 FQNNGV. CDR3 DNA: TGTGCCAGCAGCTTAGTTTACGGACAGACGAACACTGAAGCTTTCTTT. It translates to CASSLVYGQTNTEAFF.

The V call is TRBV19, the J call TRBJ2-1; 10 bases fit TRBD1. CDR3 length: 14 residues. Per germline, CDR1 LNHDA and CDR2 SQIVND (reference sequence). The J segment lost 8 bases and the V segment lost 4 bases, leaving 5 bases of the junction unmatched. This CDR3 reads CASSTRQGAHEQFF. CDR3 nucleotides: TGTGCCAGTAGTACGAGACAGGGGGCCCATGAGCAGTTCTTC.

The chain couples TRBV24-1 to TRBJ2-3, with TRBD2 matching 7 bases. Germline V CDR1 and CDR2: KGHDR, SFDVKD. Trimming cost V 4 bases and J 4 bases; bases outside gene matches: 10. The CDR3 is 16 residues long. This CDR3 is CATSEPGLNGADTQYF. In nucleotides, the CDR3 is TGTGCCACCAGTGAACCGGGACTAAACGGAGCAGATACGCAGTATTTT.

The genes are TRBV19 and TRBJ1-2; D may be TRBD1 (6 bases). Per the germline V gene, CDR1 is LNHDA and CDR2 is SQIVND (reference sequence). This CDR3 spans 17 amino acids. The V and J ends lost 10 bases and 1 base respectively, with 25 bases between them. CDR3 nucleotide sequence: TGTGCCACCCAGTCTCATAAGACAGGACCTAATAACTATGGCTACACCTTC. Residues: CATQSHKTGPNNYGYTF.

The CDR3 loop is CASRLTGGLREQYF. The CDR3 bases are TGTGCCAGCCGATTGACAGGGGGCTTGCGCGAGCAGTACTTC. V is TRBV27 and J is TRBJ2-7, with 10 bases aligning to TRBD1. The CDR3 has 14 amino acids. In germline, CDR1 is MNHEY, CDR2 SMNVEV (reference sequence). The trim removed 8 bases at V and 6 bases at J, leaving 10 bases unmatched.

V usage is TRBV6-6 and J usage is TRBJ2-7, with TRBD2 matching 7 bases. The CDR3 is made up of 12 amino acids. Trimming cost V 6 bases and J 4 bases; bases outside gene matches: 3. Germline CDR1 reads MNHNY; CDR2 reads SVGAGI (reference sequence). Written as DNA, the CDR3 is TGTGCCAGCAGCGGGGACTATTACGAGCAGTACTTC. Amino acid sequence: CASSGDYYEQYF.

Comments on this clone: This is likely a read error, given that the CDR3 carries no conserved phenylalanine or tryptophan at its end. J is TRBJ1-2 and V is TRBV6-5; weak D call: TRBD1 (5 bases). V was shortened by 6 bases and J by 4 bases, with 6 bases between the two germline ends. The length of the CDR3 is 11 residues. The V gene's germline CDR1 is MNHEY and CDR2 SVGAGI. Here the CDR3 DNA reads TGTGCCAGCAGGGGGCCCTATGGCTACACCCTC. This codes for CASRGPYGYTL.

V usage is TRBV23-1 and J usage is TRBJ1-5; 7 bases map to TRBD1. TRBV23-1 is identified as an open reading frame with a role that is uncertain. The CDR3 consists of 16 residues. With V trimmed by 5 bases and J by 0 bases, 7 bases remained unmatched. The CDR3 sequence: CASSYRGSYSNQPQHF. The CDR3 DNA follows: TGCGCCAGCAGTTACAGGGGTTCCTATAGCAATCAGCCCCAGCATTTT.

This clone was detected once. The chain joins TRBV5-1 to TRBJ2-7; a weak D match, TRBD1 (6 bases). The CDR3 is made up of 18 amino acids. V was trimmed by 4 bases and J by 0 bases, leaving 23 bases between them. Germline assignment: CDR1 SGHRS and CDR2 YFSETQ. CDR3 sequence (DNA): TGCGCCAGCAGCCTACGCGCCGGGACAACGAAACGCTCCTACGAGCAGTACTTC. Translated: CASSLRAGTTKRSYEQYF.